The source of this TCR beta chain is a study of early T cells in non-severe SARS-CoV-2 infection. TCRdb analysed the 5' RACE reads with MiXCR anew, one entry per CDR3 protein. Of approximately 97,000 distinct CDR3 sequences listed, 10% to 15% were seen once; the top ten hold about 5.7%. The CDR3 loop spans 14 amino acids. CDR1 is MDHEN, CDR2 SYDVKM, per germline. With 2 bases removed from V and 7 bases from J, the gap between germline ends came to 14 bases. The chain has TRBV28 and TRBJ1-1; possible D gene TRBD1, 6 bases. The TCR sequence derives from an adult who was a healthcare worker with PCR-confirmed SARS-CoV-2 infection or an uninfected control (not recorded which). The source material was whole blood. The CDR3 bases are TGTGCCAGCAGTTTAACGGGGGGGCCACTTGAAGCTTTCTTT. Amino acids: CASSLTGGPLEAFF.